This TCR beta chain derives from a study of PD-1 blockade in classical Hodgkin lymphoma. The study, taken as a whole, reports: Complete responders showed a baseline diversity that resembled the diversity of newly diagnosed patients. Exclusion removed patients who began nivolumab under 1 year after ASCT.

Remarks on this clone: Its antigen is currently unknown.

V shed 4 bases and J shed 0 bases, with 15 bases lying between them. CDR1 and CDR2 (germline): MNHNS, SASEGT. The CDR3 covers 16 residues. Every patient relapsed after autologous stem cell transplantation, and brentuximab vedotin exposure varied. The protocol was immunoSEQ multiplex PCR, while the TCRdb copy is restricted to in-frame clones and leaves out a portion. This table holds approximately 20,000 clones, over 60% found once. The TCR originated in a human donor with classical Hodgkin lymphoma. This specimen consisted of peripheral blood mononuclear cells (PBMCs), obtained before the second cycle of nivolumab. V is TRBV6-1 and J is TRBJ1-1, with D perhaps TRBD1 (6 bases). CDR3 sequence (DNA): TGTGCCAGCAGTGGCCGTGGGGGGCCCATGAACACTGAAGCTTTCTTT. The encoded protein is CASSGRGGPMNTEAFF.